This is a list of T cell receptor beta chains from one sample in a study of spatial heterogeneity in lung cancer. One entry per CDR3 protein, called by TCRdb with MiXCR from the 5' RACE reads. The data show about 48,000 distinct CDR3 sequences, roughly 5.2% seen once. This material consisted of PBMCs, taken at surgery. The receptors were gathered from a male donor with early-stage non-small cell lung cancer. Each CDR3 is given with its conserved first and last residue.

J gene: TRBJ2-7; V gene: TRBV5-1; CDR3 protein: CASSPDSYEQYF
J gene: TRBJ1-5; V gene: TRBV20-1; CDR3 protein: CSARADSNQPQHF
J gene: TRBJ2-3; V gene: TRBV19; CDR3 protein: CASSDRGQDTQYF
J gene: TRBJ2-1; V gene: TRBV7-8; CDR3 protein: CASSPYRVLRDYNEQFF
J gene: TRBJ2-1; V gene: TRBV6-6; CDR3 protein: CASSYGTSGKTYNEQFF
J gene: TRBJ2-1; V gene: TRBV29-1; CDR3 protein: CSVEGAVEQFF
J gene: TRBJ1-3; V gene: TRBV7-2; CDR3 protein: CASSSDPVYGNTIYF
J gene: TRBJ1-5; V gene: TRBV6-6; CDR3 protein: CASSYSREGTQPQHF
J gene: TRBJ2-7; V gene: TRBV6-6; CDR3 protein: CASRSLGGPGKGTYEQYF
J gene: TRBJ2-1; V gene: TRBV30; CDR3 protein: CAWSLQVMEQFF
J gene: TRBJ1-5; V gene: TRBV20-1; CDR3 protein: CSAMMEINQPQHF
J gene: TRBJ2-7; V gene: TRBV5-1; CDR3 protein: CASSSTGQGEQYF
J gene: TRBJ2-7; V gene: TRBV28; CDR3 protein: CASSRQHSYEQYF
J gene: TRBJ2-5; V gene: TRBV2; CDR3 protein: CASSESRGEKETQYF
J gene: TRBJ1-2; V gene: TRBV29-1; CDR3 protein: CSVHGFGRTEGYTF
J gene: TRBJ2-3; V gene: TRBV12-3/TRBV12-4; CDR3 protein: CASSFRGSADTQYF
J gene: TRBJ1-5; V gene: TRBV20-1; CDR3 protein: CSAPSHYSNQPQHF
J gene: TRBJ2-1; V gene: TRBV6-2/TRBV6-3; CDR3 protein: CASSFLADEQFF